This T cell receptor beta chain was profiled in a study of T cells after yellow fever vaccination. The overall study: It was SMART-Seq v4 Ultra Low Input that prepared the fractions with low cell numbers.

CDR1 and CDR2 (germline): ENHRY, SYGVKD. The CDR3 is 16 residues long. J was trimmed by 2 bases and V by 2 bases; bases with no gene match: 8. TCR cDNA was made by 5'RACE template switching, adding a universal primer site and UMIs. Each CDR3 protein gets one entry after TCRdb re-called the 5' RACE reads with MiXCR. The sample records hundreds of thousands of distinct CDR3 sequences, approximately 19% being singletons. As to this clonotype: Its antigen is still unknown.

Study results and limitations: In post-booster samples, most primary-vaccination clones reappeared (96% CD4, 70% to 90% CD8). The CD4 and CD8 compartments had a small share of their clonotypes in common.

The rearrangement uses TRBV10-3 and TRBJ2-5; 7 bases align to TRBD2. The specimen was PBMCs, collected before the yellow fever booster vaccination. The clonotype comes from a man between 18 and 35 years old who received the YFV17D yellow fever vaccine. In DNA form, the CDR3 reads TGTGCCATCAGTGAGCCCTATAGCGGGTTTCAAGAGACCCAGTACTTC. Amino acids: CAISEPYSGFQETQYF.